The 19 T cell receptor beta chains below come from one sample, sequenced in a study of blood T cell repertoires in COVID-19. Assay: immunoSEQ multiplex PCR; the TCRdb copy retains only in-frame clones and omits some. This table has 40,000 or so clones, about four fifths appearing once. The sequencing input was peripheral blood. The origin of the receptors is a man aged 40-55 years with active or convalescent COVID-19.

The V and J genes are TRBV9 and TRBJ1-2; possibly TRBD1 for D (6 bases). Germline V gene data show CDR1 as SGDLS and CDR2 as YYNGEE. The V end was cut by 2 bases, the J end by 2 bases, with 10 bases between. CDR3 length: 14 amino acids. The chain's CDR3 is CASSVPGTNYGYTF. DNA of the CDR3: TGTGCCAGCAGCGTCCCAGGGACAAACTATGGCTACACCTTC.

The chain carries TRBV7-9 and TRBJ2-5; no clear D. V was cut by 0 bases and J by 5 bases, with 13 bases left in between. The CDR3 is made up of 15 amino acids. Germline V gene sequence: CDR1 SEHNR, CDR2 FQNEAQ (reference sequence). Written as DNA, the CDR3 is TGTGCCAGCAGCTTAGCGCGAGGAACCGGGGAGACCCAGTACTTC. It is translated as CASSLARGTGETQYF.

This clone was recorded a few times. The rearrangement joins TRBV5-1 to TRBJ2-7, with TRBD1 identical over 8 bases. CDR3 length: 14 amino acids. Trimming removed 3 bases from V and 5 bases from J; junction bases left unmatched: 7. From germline, CDR1 is SGHRS and CDR2 YFSETQ. The CDR3 coding sequence is TGCGCCAGCAGCTCAGGACAGGGCGGCAACGAGCAGTACTTC. Protein sequence: CASSSGQGGNEQYF. The full variable domain, completed using reference TRBV5-1 and TRBJ2-7, is KAGVTQTPRYLIKTRGQQVTLSCSPISGHRSVSWYQQTPGQGLQFLFEYFSETQRNKGNFPGRFSGRQFSNSRSEMNVSTLELGDSALYLCASSSGQGGNEQYFGPGTRLTVT.

This clone was detected once. V usage is TRBV19 and J usage is TRBJ1-1; TRBD1 is a possible D gene (6 bases). The CDR3 runs 19 residues. The V and J ends lost 5 bases and 0 bases respectively, with 25 bases between them. Looked up from germline, CDR1 is LNHDA and CDR2 is SQIVND (reference sequence). Written as DNA, the CDR3 is TGTGCCAGTAGTCCCCTCTCATCAGGGGTAATTCCCTTGAACACTGAAGCTTTCTTT. Its translation is CASSPLSSGVIPLNTEAFF.

The rearrangement joins TRBV6-5 to TRBJ2-7, with 10 bases lining up with TRBD1. The CDR3 extends over 14 amino acids. V lost 8 bases to trimming and J lost 4 bases; unmatched junction nucleotides: 8. Germline CDR1 reads MNHEY; CDR2 reads SVGAGI. CDR3 in DNA: TGTGCCAGCTGGGGACAGGGGATTATATACGAGCAGTACTTC. This translates into CASWGQGIIYEQYF.

The V and J genes are TRBV6-5 and TRBJ2-4, with 7 bases lining up with TRBD2. This CDR3 is 15 amino acids long. The V gene end was trimmed by 7 bases and the J gene end by 0 bases; junction bases not matched to a gene: 6. Germline assignment: CDR1 MNHEY and CDR2 SVGAGI. CDR3 bases: TGTGCCAGCACCTCAGCGGGGTCAGCCAAAAACATTCAGTACTTC. It specifies CASTSAGSAKNIQYF.

The chain employs TRBV10-3 and TRBJ2-3; 8 positions agree with TRBD2. This CDR3 has 17 residues. V was clipped by 4 bases and J by 1 base; unmatched bases: 10. Germline CDR1 reads ENHRY; CDR2 reads SYGVKD. CDR3 in DNA: TGTGCCATCAGTGCGAACAACGGGGGGGCGGGCACAGATACGCAGTATTTT. Its translation is CAISANNGGAGTDTQYF.

This chain links TRBV2 with TRBJ1-5; TRBD1 aligns across 10 bases. With 6 bases clipped from V and 2 bases from J, the junction kept 4 bases outside the gene matches. The CDR3 runs 15 residues. Germline assignment: CDR1 SNHLY and CDR2 FYNNEI. The CDR3 region is CASRGDRGGNQPQHF. CDR3 nucleotide sequence: TGTGCCAGCAGGGGGGACAGGGGAGGCAATCAGCCCCAGCATTTT.

This clone came up once. The J gene is TRBJ1-5, the V gene TRBV30; 11 bases agree with TRBD1. Per the germline V gene, CDR1 is GTSNPN and CDR2 is SVGIG (reference sequence). This CDR3 comprises 15 residues. J was trimmed by 4 bases and V by 1 base; bases with no gene match: 3. The DNA of the CDR3 is TGTGCCTGGAGTGGAGGGACAGGGGGGAATCAGCCCCAGCATTTT. It is translated as CAWSGGTGGNQPQHF. The full variable domain, its missing parts supplied by reference TRBV30 and TRBJ1-5, is SQTIHQWPATLVQPVGSPLSLECTVEGTSNPNLYWYRQAAGRGLQLLFYSVGIGQISSEVPQNLSASRPQDRQFILSSKKLLLSDSGFYLCAWSGGTGGNQPQHFGDGTRLSIL.

The chain uses TRBV7-8 and TRBJ2-4; weak D call: TRBD1 (7 bases). The CDR3 is made up of 15 amino acids. Germline lookup yields CDR1 SGHVS and CDR2 FQNEAQ. The V end lost 0 bases, the J end lost 6 bases, and 12 bases lay between the germline ends. The chain's CDR3 is CASSLAGQGGNIQYF. The CDR3, as DNA: TGTGCCAGCAGCTTAGCGGGCCAGGGGGGAAACATTCAGTACTTC.

This chain joins TRBV10-3 and TRBJ2-1; D unresolved. The germline CDR1 and CDR2 sequences are ENHRY and SYGVKD. Trimming removed 4 bases at V and 10 bases at J, with 8 bases between. The CDR3 has 11 amino acids. The CDR3 loop reads CAISAAREQFF. DNA for the CDR3: TGTGCCATCAGTGCCGCGCGGGAGCAGTTCTTC.

V and J are TRBV2 and TRBJ2-4; the match to TRBD1 covers 9 bases. J lost 6 bases, V lost 6 bases, and 9 bases had no gene match. Germline values: CDR1 SNHLY, CDR2 FYNNEI. The CDR3 consists of 15 residues. CDR3 loop: CASSADRGGRNIQYF. CDR3 bases: TGTGCCAGCAGCGCGGACAGGGGCGGGAGAAACATTCAGTACTTC.

The CDR3 coding sequence is TGTGCCAGCAGTTCTACAGGGTATAATTCACCCCTCCACTTT. Translating it yields CASSSTGYNSPLHF. The chain has TRBV27 and TRBJ1-6; D is possibly TRBD1 (6 bases). V was cut by 4 bases and J by 4 bases, with 8 bases left in between. The germline CDR1 and CDR2 sequences are MNHEY and SMNVEV (reference sequence). The CDR3 has 14 residues.

This rearrangement joins TRBV4-1 to TRBJ2-7; D might be TRBD2 (7 bases). The CDR3 is 15 amino acids. V was clipped by 4 bases and J by 9 bases, with 22 bases between them. Germline V gene sequence: CDR1 MGHRA, CDR2 YSYEKL. DNA of the CDR3: TGCGCCAGCAGCCCCGCGGGGGCGGACGATCATCTGCAGTACTTC. It translates to CASSPAGADDHLQYF.

The chain combines TRBV30 with TRBJ1-2; D not resolved. CDR1 and CDR2 from the germline V gene are GTSNPN and SVGIG (reference sequence). This CDR3 is built from 12 residues. V was clipped by 5 bases and J by 8 bases, with 15 bases between them. CDR3: CAWGRGLDGYTF. CDR3 DNA: TGTGCCTGGGGGCGAGGGCTGGACGGCTACACCTTC.

The genes are TRBV12-3 or TRBV12-4 and TRBJ1-1; D not resolved. Trimming took off 3 bases at V and 6 bases at J, with 5 bases between the two ends. The CDR3 loop spans 11 amino acids. CDR3 residues: CASSFSPEAFF. CDR3 DNA sequence: TGTGCCAGCAGTTTCTCCCCTGAAGCTTTCTTT.

The sample holds a few counts of this clone. The genes are TRBV7-2 and TRBJ2-1; the D is unclear. Germline CDR1 and CDR2: SGHTA and FQGNSA. The length of the CDR3 is 14 residues. Trimming removed 2 bases from V and 6 bases from J, with 11 bases in between. CDR3 protein: CASSLSAGGNEQFF. The CDR3 region has the DNA TGTGCCAGCAGCTTATCGGCCGGCGGCAATGAGCAGTTCTTC.

Points on this clone: One junction end disagrees with the germline gene, perhaps due to a read error. The J gene is TRBJ2-2, the V gene TRBV7-7; D perhaps matches TRBD1 (5 bases). The CDR3 length is 16 residues. Per the germline V gene, CDR1 is SSHAT and CDR2 is FNYEAQ (reference sequence). CDR3 DNA sequence: TGTGCTAGCAGCTTAGGGGCAGGGTCTAACACCGGGGAGCTGTTTTTT. It encodes CASSLGAGSNTGELFF.

This chain uses TRBV5-6 with TRBJ2-1; D is undetermined. V dropped 2 bases and J dropped 0 bases, with 9 bases sitting between them. CDR1 is SGHDT, CDR2 YYEEEE, per germline. The CDR3 totals 15 residues. The CDR3 DNA follows: TGTGCCAGCAGCTTCAGGTACAGCTCCTACAATGAGCAGTTCTTC. Translated: CASSFRYSSYNEQFF.